The sequence of this T cell receptor (beta chain) was determined in a study of metastatic and nonmetastatic thyroid tumors. For the study at large: Thyroid patients, malignant and benign, had repertoires compared across blood and tumor or nodule tissue. Study conclusions and caveats: Reports indicated that malignant thyroid tumors showed significantly higher TCR beta diversity than benign nodules did, in blood and tumor.

Trimming shortened V by 2 bases and J by 5 bases, and 9 bases separated the two germline ends. The germline V gene encodes CDR1 MNHNY and CDR2 SVGAGI (reference sequence). This CDR3 region has 13 residues. Per the original data handling: The authors used CDR3 differences across clinicopathological groups to build a distant-metastasis classifier for papillary thyroid cancer. Through MiXCR, TCRdb re-clonotyped the PCR reads. The V and J calls here are based on TCRdb, not the publication. This table holds over 65,000 clones, approximately 12% found once. This clone has ten or more counts. The antigen is not known. None of the patients had undergone any treatment ahead of thyroid surgery.

This TCR came from a female donor with papillary thyroid cancer or a benign thyroid nodule (not recorded which). Some clones in this sample may be carry-over from other donors' samples. The chain combines TRBV6-6 with TRBJ1-2; maybe TRBD1 (5 bases). The sample was tumor tissue. CDR3 protein: CASSYEGRYGYTF. CDR3 sequence (DNA): TGTGCCAGCAGTTACGAGGGGCGTTATGGCTACACCTTC.